The rows below give T cell receptor beta chains drawn from one sample of a study of shared clonotypes between healthy human individuals. Using immunoSEQ multiplex PCR, the repertoire was profiled, and TCRdb retains in-frame clones only, with some absent. Here the sample spans about 2.1 million clones, roughly 93% being singletons. The specimen was naive CD8+ T cells from PBMCs. All receptors come from a man younger than 35 in good health. Some clones in this sample may be carry-over from other donors' samples. Both conserved end residues are part of each CDR3. Fields, in order: J gene, CDR3 length, V gene, clone size, D gene, CDR3 DNA, CDR3 protein. D genes are given only for firm matches. Some rows mark clone size as missing; the rest say once, few, many or name a class of expanded clone.

>TRBJ2-6|22|TRBV12-2|NA|NA
TGTGCAAGTCGCTTAAGTCCGGGGGACTCTAAACCTCCACCCTCTGGGGCCAACGTCCTGACTTTC
CASRLSPGDSKPPPSGANVLTF
>TRBJ2-7|10|TRBV28|once|NA
TGTGCCAGCAGTTTGAGGGAGCAGTACTTC
CASSLREQYF
>TRBJ1-1|15|TRBV27|NA|TRBD1
TGTGCCAGCAGCCCCCGGACAGGGTTGGCCACTGAAGCTTTCTTT
CASSPRTGLATEAFF
>TRBJ2-4|16|TRBV28|once|NA
TGTGCCAGCAGTTTATGGGGCAGCCTAGCCAAAAACATTCAGTACTTC
CASSLWGSLAKNIQYF
>TRBJ2-2|13|TRBV19|NA|NA
TGTGCCAGTACCCTTGGGGGTCCCGGGGAGCTGTTTTTT
CASTLGGPGELFF
>TRBJ2-7|14|TRBV5-1|NA|NA
TGCGCCAGTAGAGGCGTAGGCGGGACTTACGAGCAGTACTTC
CASRGVGGTYEQYF
>TRBJ2-7|14|TRBV7-9|NA|NA
TGTGCCAGCAGCTTGCCAGGGATCTCCTACGAGCAGTACTTC
CASSLPGISYEQYF
>TRBJ2-3|13|TRBV28|NA|NA
TGTGCCAGCAGTTTTGGAAGGGGGGATACGCAGTATTTT
CASSFGRGDTQYF
>TRBJ1-5|15|TRBV28|NA|NA
TGTGCCAGCAGTCCTGGGGGGGGAGGGAATCAGCCCCAGCATTTT
CASSPGGGGNQPQHF
>TRBJ2-1|15|TRBV30|NA|NA
TGTGCCTGGAGTGTAGGTCCGCGGACTCTTAATGAGCAGTTCTTC
CAWSVGPRTLNEQFF
>TRBJ1-4|14|TRBV28|once|NA
TGTGCCAGCAGTTTAACCGCAACTAATGAAAAACTGTTTTTT
CASSLTATNEKLFF
>TRBJ2-5|14|TRBV27|once|TRBD2
TGTGCCAGCAGGAGCGGGAGTCCTCAAAAGACCCAGTACTTC
CASRSGSPQKTQYF
>TRBJ2-5|14|TRBV28|once|TRBD2
TGTGCCAGCACCTTAGCGGGGTCCCAAGAGACCCAGTACTTC
CASTLAGSQETQYF
>TRBJ1-2|10|TRBV20-1|NA|NA
TGCAGTGCCCCAGGGTATGGCTACACCTTC
CSAPGYGYTF
>TRBJ1-5|14|TRBV30|few|TRBD1
TGTGCCTGGAGTCCATGGACAGGGGACCAGCCCCAGCATTTT
CAWSPWTGDQPQHF
>TRBJ2-4|18|TRBV13|NA|TRBD2
TGTGCCAGCAGCTTAAAGACTAGCGGGGGCCGTTCCAAAAACATTCAGTACTTC
CASSLKTSGGRSKNIQYF
>TRBJ2-7|14|TRBV30|few|TRBD2
TGTGCCTGGAGTGTACTTGGGGGGGACTACGAGCAGTACTTC
CAWSVLGGDYEQYF
>TRBJ2-7|16|TRBV7-6|NA|TRBD2
TGTGCCAGCAGCCCCGGGACTAGCGGAGGGTTCGGCGAGCAGTACTTC
CASSPGTSGGFGEQYF
>TRBJ1-1|16|TRBV7-9|NA|NA
TGTGCCAGCAGCCCGCCGACAGATCCTACGGGCACTGAAGCTTTCTTT
CASSPPTDPTGTEAFF
>TRBJ2-6|15|TRBV15|NA|NA
TGTGCCACCAGAACCGATGTGTCTGGGGCCAACGTCCTGACTTTC
CATRTDVSGANVLTF
>TRBJ2-7|17|TRBV5-1|NA|TRBD1
TGCGCCAGCAGCCTCGGGACAGGGGGTGGTGTATCCTACGAGCAGTACTTC
CASSLGTGGGVSYEQYF
>TRBJ2-1|15|TRBV9|NA|NA
TGTGCCAGCAGCGTAGAACTAGACCCATACAATGAGCAGTTCTTC
CASSVELDPYNEQFF
>TRBJ2-5|16|TRBV10-3|NA|TRBD2
TGTGCCATCAGACCACAACTAGCGGGAGCGGAGGAGACCCAGTACTTC
CAIRPQLAGAEETQYF
>TRBJ2-7|15|TRBV9|NA|TRBD1
TGTGCCAGCAGCATAACAGGGGGGAGCTCCTACGAGCAGTACTTC
CASSITGGSSYEQYF
>TRBJ1-3|16|TRBV19|NA|NA
TGTGCCAGTTCAACTTCACCGAGGGTATTGCGGAACACCATATATTTT
CASSTSPRVLRNTIYF
>TRBJ2-7|14|TRBV19|NA|NA
TGTGCCAGTAGTACCAGTCCGGGATCCTACGAGCAGTACTTC
CASSTSPGSYEQYF
>TRBJ2-5|16|TRBV25-1|NA|TRBD2
TGTGCCAGCAGTGATGTGCGGGAGTGGGTGCAAGAGACCCAGTACTTC
CASSDVREWVQETQYF
>TRBJ2-7|15|TRBV13|NA|TRBD2
TGTGCCAGCAGCTGGACTAGCGGGAGAAACTACGAGCAGTACTTC
CASSWTSGRNYEQYF